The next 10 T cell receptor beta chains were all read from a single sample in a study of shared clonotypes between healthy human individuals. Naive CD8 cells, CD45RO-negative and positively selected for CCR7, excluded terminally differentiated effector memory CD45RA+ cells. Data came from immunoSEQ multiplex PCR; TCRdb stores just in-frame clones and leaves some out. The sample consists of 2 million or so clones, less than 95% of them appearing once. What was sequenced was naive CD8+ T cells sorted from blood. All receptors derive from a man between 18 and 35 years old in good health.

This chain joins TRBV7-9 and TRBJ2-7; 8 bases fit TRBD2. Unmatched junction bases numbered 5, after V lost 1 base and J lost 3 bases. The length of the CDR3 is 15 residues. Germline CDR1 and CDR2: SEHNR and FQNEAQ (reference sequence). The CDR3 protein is CASSLELAGHYEQYF. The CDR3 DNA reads TGTGCCAGCAGCTTAGAGCTAGCGGGTCACTACGAGCAGTACTTC. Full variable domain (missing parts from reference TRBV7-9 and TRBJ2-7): DTGVSQNPRHKITKRGQNVTFRCDPISEHNRLYWYRQTLGQGPEFLTYFQNEAQLEKSRLLSDRFSAERPKGSFSTLEIQRTEQGDSAMYLCASSLELAGHYEQYFGPGTRLTVT.

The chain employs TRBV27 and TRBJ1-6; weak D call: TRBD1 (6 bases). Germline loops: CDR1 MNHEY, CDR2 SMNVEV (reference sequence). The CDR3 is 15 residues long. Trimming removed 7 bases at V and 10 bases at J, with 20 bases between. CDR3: CASTGIGGSGSPLHF. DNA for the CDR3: TGTGCCAGCACGGGTATTGGGGGCTCAGGCTCACCCCTCCACTTT.

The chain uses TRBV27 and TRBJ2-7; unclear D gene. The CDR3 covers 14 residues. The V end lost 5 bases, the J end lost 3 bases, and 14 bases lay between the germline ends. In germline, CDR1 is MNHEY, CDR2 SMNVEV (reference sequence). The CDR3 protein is CASSPGWELYEQYF. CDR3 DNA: TGTGCCAGCAGTCCGGGTTGGGAACTCTACGAGCAGTACTTC.

The CDR3 coding sequence is TGTGCCAGCAGAAGTGAGACAGGGGACTACGAGCAGTACTTC. Its translation: CASRSETGDYEQYF. The rearrangement links TRBV21-1 to TRBJ2-7; TRBD1 is taken as the D call from the table, unchecked against the DNA. TRBV21-1 is marked as a pseudogene. The CDR3 consists of 14 residues.

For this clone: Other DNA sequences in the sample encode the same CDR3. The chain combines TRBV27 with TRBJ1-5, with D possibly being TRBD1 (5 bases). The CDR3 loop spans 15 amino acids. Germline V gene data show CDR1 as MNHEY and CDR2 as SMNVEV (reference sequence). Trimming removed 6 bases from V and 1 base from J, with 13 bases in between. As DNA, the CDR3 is TGTGCCAGCAGCCCCGGCCCAGGGAGCAATCAGCCCCAGCATTTT. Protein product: CASSPGPGSNQPQHF.

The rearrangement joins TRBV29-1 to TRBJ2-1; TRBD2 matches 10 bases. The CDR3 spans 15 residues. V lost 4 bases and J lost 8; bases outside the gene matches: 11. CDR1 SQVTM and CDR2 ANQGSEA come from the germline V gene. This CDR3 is CSVGLAGALGDEQFF. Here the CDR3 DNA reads TGCAGCGTTGGGCTAGCGGGAGCGCTCGGGGATGAGCAGTTCTTC.

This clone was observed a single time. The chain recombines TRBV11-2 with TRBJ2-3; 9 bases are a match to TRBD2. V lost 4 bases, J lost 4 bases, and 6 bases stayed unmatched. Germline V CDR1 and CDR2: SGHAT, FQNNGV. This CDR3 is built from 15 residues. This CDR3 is CASSSSGGLADTQYF. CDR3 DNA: TGTGCCAGCAGCTCAAGCGGGGGGCTGGCAGATACGCAGTATTTT.

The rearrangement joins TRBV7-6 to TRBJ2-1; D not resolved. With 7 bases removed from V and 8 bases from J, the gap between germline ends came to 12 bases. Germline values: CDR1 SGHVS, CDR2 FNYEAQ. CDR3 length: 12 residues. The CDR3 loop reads CASTTFGDEQFF. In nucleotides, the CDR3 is TGTGCCAGCACCACATTTGGGGATGAGCAGTTCTTC.

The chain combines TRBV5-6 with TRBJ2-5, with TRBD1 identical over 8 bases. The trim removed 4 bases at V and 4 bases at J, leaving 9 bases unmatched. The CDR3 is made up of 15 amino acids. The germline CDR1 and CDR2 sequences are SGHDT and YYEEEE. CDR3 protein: CASSGQGYVLETQYF. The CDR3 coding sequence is TGTGCCAGCAGCGGACAGGGATATGTACTAGAGACCCAGTACTTC.

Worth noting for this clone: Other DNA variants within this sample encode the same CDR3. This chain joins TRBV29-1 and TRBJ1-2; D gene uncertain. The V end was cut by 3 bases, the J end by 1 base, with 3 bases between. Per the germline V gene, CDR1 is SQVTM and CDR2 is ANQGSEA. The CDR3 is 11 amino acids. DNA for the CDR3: TGCAGCGTTGAGGTTAACTATGGCTACACCTTC. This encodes CSVEVNYGYTF.